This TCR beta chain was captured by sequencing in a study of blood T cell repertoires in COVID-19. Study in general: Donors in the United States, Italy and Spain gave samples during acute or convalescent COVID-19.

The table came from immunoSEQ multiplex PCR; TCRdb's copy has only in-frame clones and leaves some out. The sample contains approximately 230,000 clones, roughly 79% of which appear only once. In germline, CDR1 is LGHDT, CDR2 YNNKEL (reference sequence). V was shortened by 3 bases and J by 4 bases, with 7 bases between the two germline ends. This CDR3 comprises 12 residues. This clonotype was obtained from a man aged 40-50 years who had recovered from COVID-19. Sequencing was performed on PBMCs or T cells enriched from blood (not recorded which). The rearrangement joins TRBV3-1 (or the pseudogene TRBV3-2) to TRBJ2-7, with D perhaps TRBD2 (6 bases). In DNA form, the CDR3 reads TGTGCCAGCAGCCAGACTAGTTACGAGCAGTACTTC. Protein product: CASSQTSYEQYF.